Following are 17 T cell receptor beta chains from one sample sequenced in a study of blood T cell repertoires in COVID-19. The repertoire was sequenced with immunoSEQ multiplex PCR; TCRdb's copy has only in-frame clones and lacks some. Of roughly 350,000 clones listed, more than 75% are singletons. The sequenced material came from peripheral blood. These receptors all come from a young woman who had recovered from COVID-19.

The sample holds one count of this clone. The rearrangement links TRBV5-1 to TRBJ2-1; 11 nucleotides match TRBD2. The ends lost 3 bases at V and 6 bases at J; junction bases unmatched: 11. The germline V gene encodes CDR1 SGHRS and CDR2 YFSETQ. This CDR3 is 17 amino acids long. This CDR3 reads CASSSNLLAGAINEQFF. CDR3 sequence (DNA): TGCGCCAGCAGCTCAAACCTACTAGCGGGAGCGATCAATGAGCAGTTCTTC.

Here the CDR3 reads CASSWAGGITEAFF. CDR3 in DNA: TGTGCCAGCAGTTGGGCAGGGGGCATTACTGAAGCTTTCTTT. The V call is TRBV27, the J call TRBJ1-1; 8 bases are shared with TRBD1. From germline, CDR1 is MNHEY and CDR2 SMNVEV (reference sequence). Germline trimming cut 4 bases from V and 5 bases from J; bases unmatched to any gene: 6. The CDR3 has 14 amino acids.

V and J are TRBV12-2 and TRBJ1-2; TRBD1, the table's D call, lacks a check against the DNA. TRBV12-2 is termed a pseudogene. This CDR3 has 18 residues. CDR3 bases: TGTGCAAGTCGCTTACCCTTGACAGGGGGCGGGTGTAACTATGGCTACACCTTC. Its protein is CASRLPLTGGGCNYGYTF.

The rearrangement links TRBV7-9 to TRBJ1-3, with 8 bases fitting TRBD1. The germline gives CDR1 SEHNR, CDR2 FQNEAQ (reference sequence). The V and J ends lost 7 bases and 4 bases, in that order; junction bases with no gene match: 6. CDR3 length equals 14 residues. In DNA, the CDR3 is TGTGCCAGCACCCAGGGGGCGCAGGGAAACACCATATATTTT. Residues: CASTQGAQGNTIYF.

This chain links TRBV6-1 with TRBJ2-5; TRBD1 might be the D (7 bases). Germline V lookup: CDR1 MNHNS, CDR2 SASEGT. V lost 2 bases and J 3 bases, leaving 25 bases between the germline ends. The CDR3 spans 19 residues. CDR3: CASSEMVMAVRGAKETQYF. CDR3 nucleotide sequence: TGTGCCAGCAGTGAAATGGTTATGGCAGTCAGGGGGGCCAAAGAGACCCAGTACTTC.

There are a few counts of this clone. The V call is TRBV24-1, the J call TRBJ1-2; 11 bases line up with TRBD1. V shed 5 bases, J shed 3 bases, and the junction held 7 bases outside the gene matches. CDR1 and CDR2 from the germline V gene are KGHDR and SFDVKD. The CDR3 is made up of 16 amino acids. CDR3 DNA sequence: TGTGCCACCAGTGGCCTGGACAGGGGGCGTTACTATGGCTACACCTTC. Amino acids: CATSGLDRGRYYGYTF.

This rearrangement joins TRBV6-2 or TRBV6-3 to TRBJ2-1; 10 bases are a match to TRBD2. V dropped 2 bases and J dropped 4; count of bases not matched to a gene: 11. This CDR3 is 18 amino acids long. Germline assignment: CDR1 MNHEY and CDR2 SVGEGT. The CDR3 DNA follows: TGTGCCAGCAGTTACGGGGCTAGCGGGGGAGCTAGGTACAATGAGCAGTTCTTC. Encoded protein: CASSYGASGGARYNEQFF.

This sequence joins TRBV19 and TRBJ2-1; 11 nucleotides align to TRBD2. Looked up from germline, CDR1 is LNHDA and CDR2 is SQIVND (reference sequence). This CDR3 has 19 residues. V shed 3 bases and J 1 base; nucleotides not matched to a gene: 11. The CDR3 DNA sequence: TGTGCCAGTAGTATGGTTGCACTAGCGGGAGTAGGATCCTACAATGAGCAGTTCTTC. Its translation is CASSMVALAGVGSYNEQFF. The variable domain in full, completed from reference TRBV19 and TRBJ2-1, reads DGGITQSPKYLFRKEGQNVTLSCEQNLNHDAMYWYRQDPGQGLRLIYYSQIVNDFQKGDIAEGYSVSREKKESFPLTVTSAQKNPTAFYLCASSMVALAGVGSYNEQFFGPGTRLTVL.

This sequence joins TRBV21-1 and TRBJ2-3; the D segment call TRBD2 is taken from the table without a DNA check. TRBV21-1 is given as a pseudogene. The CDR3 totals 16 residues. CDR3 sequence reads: CASNPTSGDSTDTQYF. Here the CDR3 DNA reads TGTGCCAGCAACCCGACTAGCGGTGATAGCACAGATACGCAGTATTTT.

CDR3 protein: CASSAQRQGGYNSPLHF. CDR3 nucleotide sequence: TGTGCCAGCAGCGCGCAAAGACAGGGAGGCTATAATTCACCCCTCCACTTT. The rearrangement joins TRBV5-4 to TRBJ1-6; the match to TRBD1 covers 7 bases. This CDR3 contains 17 residues. In germline, CDR1 is SGHNT, CDR2 YYREEE (reference sequence). V dropped 4 bases and J dropped 3; count of bases not matched to a gene: 10.

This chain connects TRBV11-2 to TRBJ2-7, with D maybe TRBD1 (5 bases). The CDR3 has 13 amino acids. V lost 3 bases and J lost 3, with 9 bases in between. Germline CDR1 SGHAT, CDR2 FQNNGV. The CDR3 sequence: CASSLRRGYEQYV. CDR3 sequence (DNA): TGTGCCAGCAGCTTGAGAAGGGGCTACGAGCAGTACGTC.

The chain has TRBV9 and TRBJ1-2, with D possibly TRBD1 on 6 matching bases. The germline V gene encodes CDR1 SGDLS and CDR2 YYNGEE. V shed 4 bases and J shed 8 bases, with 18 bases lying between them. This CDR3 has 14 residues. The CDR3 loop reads CASSPTTRGSGYTF. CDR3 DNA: TGTGCCAGCAGCCCAACGACCAGGGGAAGCGGCTACACCTTC. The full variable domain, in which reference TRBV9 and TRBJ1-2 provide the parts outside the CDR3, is DSGVTQTPKHLITATGQRVTLRCSPRSGDLSVYWYQQSLDQGLQFLIQYYNGEERAKGNILERFSAQQFPDLHSELNLSSLELGDSALYFCASSPTTRGSGYTFGSGTRLTVV.

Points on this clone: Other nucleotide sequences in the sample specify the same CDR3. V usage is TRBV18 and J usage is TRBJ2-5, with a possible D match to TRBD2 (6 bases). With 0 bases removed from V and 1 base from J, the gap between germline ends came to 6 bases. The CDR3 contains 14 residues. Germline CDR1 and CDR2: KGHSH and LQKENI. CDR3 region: CASSPPGLQETQYF. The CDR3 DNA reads TGTGCCAGCTCACCACCGGGACTCCAAGAGACCCAGTACTTC.

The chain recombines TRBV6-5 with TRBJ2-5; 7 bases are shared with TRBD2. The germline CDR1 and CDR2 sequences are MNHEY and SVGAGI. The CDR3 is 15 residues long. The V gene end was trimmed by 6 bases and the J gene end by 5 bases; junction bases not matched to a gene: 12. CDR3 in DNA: TGTGCCAGCAGCCGCCGCGGGGGTGGCGGGGAGACCCAGTACTTC. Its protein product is CASSRRGGGGETQYF.

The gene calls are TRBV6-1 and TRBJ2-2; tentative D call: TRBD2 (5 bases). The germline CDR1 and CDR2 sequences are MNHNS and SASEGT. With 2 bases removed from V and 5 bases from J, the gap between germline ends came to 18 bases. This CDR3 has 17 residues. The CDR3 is CASSELAHTERTGELFF. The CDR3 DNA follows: TGTGCCAGCAGTGAACTAGCTCACACAGAGAGAACCGGGGAGCTGTTTTTT.

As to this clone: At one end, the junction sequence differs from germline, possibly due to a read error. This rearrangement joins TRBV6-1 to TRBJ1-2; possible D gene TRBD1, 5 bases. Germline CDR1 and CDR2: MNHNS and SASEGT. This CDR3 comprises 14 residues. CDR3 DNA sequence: TGTGCCAGCAGTGAAGCAGGGGCTAAGTATGGCTACACCTTC. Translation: CASSEAGAKYGYTF.

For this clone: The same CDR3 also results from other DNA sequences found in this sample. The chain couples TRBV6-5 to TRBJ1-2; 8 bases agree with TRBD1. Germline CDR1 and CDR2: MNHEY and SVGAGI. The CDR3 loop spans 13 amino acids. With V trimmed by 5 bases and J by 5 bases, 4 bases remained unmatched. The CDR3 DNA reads TGTGCCAGCAGTCCCGACAGGGGTTATGGCTACACCTTC. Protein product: CASSPDRGYGYTF.